These 22 T cell receptor beta chains were all obtained from the same sample, sequenced in a study of CD8 T cells in Susac syndrome. Reverse transcription of about 0.45 to 1 ug RNA was carried out with random hexamers. TCRdb fed the immunoSEQ multiplex PCR reads into MiXCR, producing one record per CDR3 protein. The sample has 90,000 to 150,000 distinct CDR3 sequences, roughly 90% seen once. Source material: CD8+ T cells from PBMCs. The receptors here all came from a human donor in good health.

This sequence joins TRBV19 and TRBJ1-2; D is undetermined. The ends were cut back, 3 bases at V and 3 bases at J, with 8 bases in the middle. Germline-derived CDR1 and CDR2 are LNHDA and SQIVND (reference sequence). CDR3 size: 13 residues. CDR3 sequence (DNA): TGTGCCAGTAGTATTCTTCTGGACTATGGCTACACCTTC. Protein product: CASSILLDYGYTF.

This clonotype was seen once. The chain is built from TRBV20-1 and TRBJ1-5; D not resolved. Germline CDR1 DFQATT, CDR2 SNEGSKA (reference sequence). The CDR3 is made up of 14 amino acids. V was clipped by 1 base and J by 4 bases, with 11 bases between them. This CDR3 reads CSARGRVLNQPQHF. Here the CDR3 DNA reads TGCAGTGCTAGAGGTCGGGTCCTTAATCAGCCCCAGCATTTT.

The chain carries TRBV28 and TRBJ2-4, with 7 bases aligning to TRBD2. V gave up 4 bases and J gave up 1 base; unmatched junction bases: 7. Germline V gives CDR1 MDHEN, CDR2 SYDVKM. The CDR3 runs 16 residues. CDR3 sequence reads: CASSSGGGYAKNIQYF. The CDR3 coding sequence is TGTGCCAGCAGTTCCGGCGGGGGTTACGCCAAAAACATTCAGTACTTC.

The chain links TRBV14 to TRBJ2-1, with D possibly matching TRBD1 (5 bases). V was cut by 6 bases and J by 2 bases, with 17 bases left in between. Germline loops: CDR1 SGHDN, CDR2 FVKESK. This CDR3 is 16 amino acids long. The CDR3 coding sequence is TGTGCCAGCAGTCTCCAGGGAACGCCTGCCTACAATGAGCAGTTCTTC. Translation gives CASSLQGTPAYNEQFF. The full variable domain, its missing parts supplied by reference TRBV14 and TRBJ2-1, is EAGVTQFPSHSVIEKGQTVTLRCDPISGHDNLYWYRRVMGKEIKFLLHFVKESKQDESGMPNNRFLAERTGGTYSTLKVQPAELEDSGVYFCASSLQGTPAYNEQFFGPGTRLTVL.

This sequence joins TRBV12-3 or TRBV12-4 and TRBJ1-1, with 8 positions matching TRBD1. J lost 1 base, V lost 4 bases, and 2 bases had no gene match. CDR3 length: 14 residues. CDR3 loop: CASSSRGPNTEAFF. The CDR3 nucleotides read TGTGCCAGCAGTTCCAGGGGGCCGAACACTGAAGCTTTCTTT.

This chain joins TRBV7-9 and TRBJ2-7; a weak D match, TRBD2 (7 bases). The CDR3 sequence is 13 residues long. Trimming took off 5 bases at V and 6 bases at J, with 14 bases between the two ends. Germline V CDR1 and CDR2: SEHNR, FQNEAQ (reference sequence). This CDR3 reads CASSEGGPGEQYF. The CDR3 bases are TGTGCCAGCAGCGAGGGGGGGCCCGGCGAGCAGTACTTC.

This chain connects TRBV6-6 to TRBJ1-5; 7 positions agree with TRBD1. The V gene's germline CDR1 is MNHNY and CDR2 SVGAGI (reference sequence). Trimming at V came to 6 bases and at J to 5 bases, leaving 7 bases not matched to a gene. The length of the CDR3 is 14 residues. The CDR3: CASRTTGMDQPQHF. DNA of the CDR3: TGTGCCAGCAGAACGACAGGGATGGATCAGCCCCAGCATTTT.

CDR3 in DNA: TGCGCCAGCAGATATAATCGGGACGGCTACACAGATACGCAGTATTTT. Amino acids: CASRYNRDGYTDTQYF. The chain employs TRBV5-1 and TRBJ2-3; D could derive from TRBD1 or TRBD2 (5 bases each). The CDR3 runs to 16 residues. Trimming took off 5 bases at V and 2 bases at J, with 18 bases between the two ends. Germline V gives CDR1 SGHRS, CDR2 YFSETQ.

The rearrangement uses TRBV20-1 and TRBJ1-1; perhaps TRBD1 as D (5 bases). The CDR3 has 13 amino acids. V shed 6 bases and J shed 1 base, with 12 bases lying between them. Germline V lookup: CDR1 DFQATT, CDR2 SNEGSKA (reference sequence). The CDR3: CSARIGANTEAFF. The CDR3 region has the DNA TGCAGTGCGCGGATTGGGGCGAACACTGAAGCTTTCTTT.

This chain joins TRBV6-4 and TRBJ1-1, with D perhaps matching TRBD1 (5 bases). The CDR3 is 14 residues long. Per the germline V gene, CDR1 is MRHNA and CDR2 is SNTAGT. Trimming stripped 0 bases from V and 8 bases from J, with 13 bases between. The CDR3 DNA follows: TGTGCCAGCAGTGACTCGGGCGGGGGAAGCGAAGCTTTCTTT. Its protein is CASSDSGGGSEAFF.

The chain combines TRBV25-1 with TRBJ1-3; tentatively, D is TRBD1 (6 bases). With 4 bases removed from V and 7 bases from J, the gap between germline ends came to 14 bases. The CDR3 loop spans 14 amino acids. Germline CDR1 reads MGHDK; CDR2 reads SYGVNS. CDR3 amino acids: CASSGVQGSNTIYF. Written as DNA, the CDR3 is TGTGCCAGCAGTGGGGTACAGGGATCGAACACCATATATTTT.

This clonotype is a singleton in its sample. The rearrangement uses TRBV2 and TRBJ2-4; no definite D call. Trimming took off 1 base at V and 8 bases at J, with 15 bases between the two ends. This CDR3 is built from 15 residues. Germline lookup yields CDR1 SNHLY and CDR2 FYNNEI. In nucleotides, the CDR3 is TGTGCCAGCAGTGAAGTGGGGTTTGCTGGAGACATTCAGTACTTC. It specifies CASSEVGFAGDIQYF.

There are a few counts of this clonotype. The chain carries TRBV5-1 and TRBJ2-7, with TRBD1 matching over 10 bases. The trim removed 4 bases at V and 6 bases at J, leaving 4 bases unmatched. Germline V gives CDR1 SGHRS, CDR2 YFSETQ. The CDR3 is made up of 13 amino acids. The CDR3 spells CASSPGQGSEQYF. The CDR3 region has the DNA TGCGCCAGCAGCCCGGGACAGGGGAGCGAGCAGTACTTC.

The chain links TRBV6-2 or TRBV6-3 to TRBJ2-7; D is unclear. V was pared by 6 bases and J by 5 bases, with 17 bases between. The CDR3 contains 14 residues. The germline V gene has CDR1 MNHEY and CDR2 SVGEGT. Written as DNA, the CDR3 is TGTGCCAGCAGCGACGCACGTATTTCGGACGAGCAGTACTTC. Residues: CASSDARISDEQYF.

The V and J genes are TRBV19 and TRBJ1-5; 7 bases agree with TRBD1. This CDR3 contains 15 residues. With V trimmed by 6 bases and J by 2 bases, 7 bases remained unmatched. Germline CDR1 LNHDA, CDR2 SQIVND (reference sequence). The CDR3 DNA is TGTGCCAGTAGGGACTCAGGGGGGCGCAATCAGCCCCAGCATTTT. Its protein product is CASRDSGGRNQPQHF.

The V gene is TRBV29-1, the J gene TRBJ1-1; 7 bases align to TRBD1. With V trimmed by 7 bases and J by 5 bases, 10 bases remained unmatched. The CDR3 sequence is 13 residues long. CDR1 is SQVTM and CDR2 is ANQGSEA in the germline V gene. In DNA form, the CDR3 reads TGCAGCGGCCGACAGGGTCTTGGGACTGAAGCTTTCTTT. Translated: CSGRQGLGTEAFF.

The chain combines TRBV2 with TRBJ2-5, with 8 bases aligning to TRBD1. The CDR3 covers 18 residues. Germline V CDR1 and CDR2: SNHLY, FYNNEI. Trimming cost V 7 bases and J 1 base; bases outside gene matches: 17. The CDR3 DNA follows: TGTGCCAGCAAGAGACGGGACAGGAGCCACACTTTCCAAGAGACCCAGTACTTC. Translated, it gives CASKRRDRSHTFQETQYF.

The gene calls are TRBV12-3 or TRBV12-4 and TRBJ2-3; D is unclear. Between the trimmed V and J ends, which lost 4 bases and 4 bases, there was a span of 12 bases. The length of the CDR3 is 14 residues. The CDR3 protein is CASSYQVNADTQYF. The CDR3 DNA reads TGTGCCAGCAGTTACCAAGTTAACGCAGATACGCAGTATTTT.

The gene calls are TRBV20-1 and TRBJ2-7; 12 bases map to TRBD2. Germline V gene lookup returns CDR1 DFQATT and CDR2 SNEGSKA (reference sequence). The CDR3 has 15 amino acids. Germline trimming cut 3 bases from V and 7 bases from J; bases unmatched to any gene: 10. The CDR3 DNA is TGCAGTGCTAGGGCCCTAGCGGGAGGGCCGAGTGAGCAGTACTTC. Translation: CSARALAGGPSEQYF.

The genes are TRBV6-5 and TRBJ2-1; D not resolved. The V gene's germline CDR1 is MNHEY and CDR2 SVGAGI. Trimming stripped 0 bases from V and 0 bases from J, with 12 bases between. This CDR3 comprises 17 residues. CDR3 loop: CASSYSIGHRSYNEQFF. The DNA for the CDR3 is TGTGCCAGCAGTTACTCGATCGGGCACCGCTCCTACAATGAGCAGTTCTTC.

This clonotype was recorded once. This chain links TRBV19 with TRBJ2-1, with 12 bases aligning to TRBD2. The CDR3 length is 15 residues. Per the germline V gene, CDR1 is LNHDA and CDR2 is SQIVND (reference sequence). Germline trimming cut 6 bases from V and 2 bases from J; bases unmatched to any gene: 2. CDR3 sequence (DNA): TGTGCCAGTAGGGCTAGCGGGAGGGCCTACAATGAGCAGTTCTTC. This encodes CASRASGRAYNEQFF. Combining the CDR3 with reference TRBV19 and TRBJ2-1 gives the whole variable domain DGGITQSPKYLFRKEGQNVTLSCEQNLNHDAMYWYRQDPGQGLRLIYYSQIVNDFQKGDIAEGYSVSREKKESFPLTVTSAQKNPTAFYLCASRASGRAYNEQFFGPGTRLTVL.

The chain joins TRBV5-1 to TRBJ1-2; a possible D gene is TRBD1 (6 bases). CDR1 and CDR2 from the germline V gene are SGHRS and YFSETQ. The CDR3 sequence is 16 residues long. V was shortened by 4 bases and J by 0 bases, with 16 bases between the two germline ends. The CDR3 protein is CASSPGGQGANYGYTF. The CDR3 nucleotides read TGCGCCAGCAGCCCCGGGGGGCAGGGAGCTAACTATGGCTACACCTTC.